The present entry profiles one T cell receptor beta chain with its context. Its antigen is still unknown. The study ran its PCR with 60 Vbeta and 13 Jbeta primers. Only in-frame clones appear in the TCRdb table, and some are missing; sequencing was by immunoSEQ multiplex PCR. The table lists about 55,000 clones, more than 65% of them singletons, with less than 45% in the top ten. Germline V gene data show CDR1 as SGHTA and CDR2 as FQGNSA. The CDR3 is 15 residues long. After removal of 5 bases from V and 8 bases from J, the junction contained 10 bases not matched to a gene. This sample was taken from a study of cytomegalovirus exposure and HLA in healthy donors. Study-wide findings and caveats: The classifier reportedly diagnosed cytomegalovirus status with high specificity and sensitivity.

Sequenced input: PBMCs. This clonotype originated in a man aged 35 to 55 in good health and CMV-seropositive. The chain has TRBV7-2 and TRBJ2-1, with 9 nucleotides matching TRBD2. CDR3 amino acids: CASSPSGGLLDEQFF. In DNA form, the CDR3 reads TGTGCCAGCAGCCCCAGCGGGGGGCTCTTGGATGAGCAGTTCTTC.